The T cell receptor (beta chain) under discussion was sequenced for a study of blood T cell repertoires in COVID-19. Study information: The United States, Italy and Spain were the sources of the acute and convalescent COVID-19 samples. PBMCs, B-cell-depleted T cells, or T cells were the source of the cDNA or gDNA that made up the material.

Germline V gene lookup returns CDR1 MNHEY and CDR2 SVGAGI. This CDR3 is built from 14 residues. J gave up 4 bases and V 6 bases, and 2 bases lay outside the gene matches. This clone was picked up one time. Original methodology: Reference gene primer amplification in the assay estimated nucleated cell counts. Clones were read by immunoSEQ multiplex PCR, and TCRdb kept only the in-frame ones, dropping some. The V and J calls and clone size come from that table; D and trimming were worked out from the DNA. The table includes approximately 120,000 clones, under 85% detected once. This chain joins TRBV6-5 and TRBJ2-1, with 11 positions matching TRBD2. Material for sequencing was peripheral blood. This sequence was found in a man aged 60 to 69 with acute or convalescent COVID-19. The CDR3 reads CASRTSGIYNEQFF. In DNA, the CDR3 is TGTGCCAGCAGGACTAGCGGGATTTACAATGAGCAGTTCTTC.